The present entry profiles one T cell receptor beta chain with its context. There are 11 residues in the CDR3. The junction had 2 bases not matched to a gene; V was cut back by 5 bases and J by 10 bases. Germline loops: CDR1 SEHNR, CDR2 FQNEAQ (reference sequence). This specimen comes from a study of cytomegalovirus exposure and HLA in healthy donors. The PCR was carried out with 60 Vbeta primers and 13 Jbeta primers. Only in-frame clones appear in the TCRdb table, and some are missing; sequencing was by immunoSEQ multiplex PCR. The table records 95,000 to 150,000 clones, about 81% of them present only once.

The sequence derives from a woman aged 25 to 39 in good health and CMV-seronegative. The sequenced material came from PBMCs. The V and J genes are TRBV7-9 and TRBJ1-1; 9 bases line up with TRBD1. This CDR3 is CASSEDRGAFF. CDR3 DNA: TGTGCCAGCAGCGAGGACAGGGGAGCTTTCTTT.